The clone carrying this T cell receptor (beta chain) was counted only a few times. This entry comes from a study of human T cells and chemical hapten exposure. V shed 3 bases and J shed 3 bases, with 10 bases lying between them. Germline V gene sequence: CDR1 SQVTM, CDR2 ANQGSEA. The CDR3 contains 13 residues. Time point reported: patch test 1, 2 weeks after DPC sensitization. Noted treatment: therapeutic diphenylcyclopropenone sensitization with weekly scalp DPC. Individual cDNA molecules had unique molecular identifiers attached to them by the library. MiXCR, run by TCRdb on the RACE reads, gives a single entry per CDR3 protein. The table has roughly 200,000 distinct CDR3 sequences, approximately 20% seen once; the top ten hold under 8.5%.

The sample was whole blood, taken in connection with sensitization to the hapten diphenylcyclopropenone (DPC). V and J are TRBV29-1 and TRBJ2-3, with no clear D. The clonotype was recovered from a woman aged 45 to 65 with alopecia areata. Some clones in this sample may be carry-over from other donors' samples. CDR3 sequence (DNA): TGCAGCGTTGATCCGCAGGCGACAGATACGCAGTATTTT. Amino acids: CSVDPQATDTQYF.